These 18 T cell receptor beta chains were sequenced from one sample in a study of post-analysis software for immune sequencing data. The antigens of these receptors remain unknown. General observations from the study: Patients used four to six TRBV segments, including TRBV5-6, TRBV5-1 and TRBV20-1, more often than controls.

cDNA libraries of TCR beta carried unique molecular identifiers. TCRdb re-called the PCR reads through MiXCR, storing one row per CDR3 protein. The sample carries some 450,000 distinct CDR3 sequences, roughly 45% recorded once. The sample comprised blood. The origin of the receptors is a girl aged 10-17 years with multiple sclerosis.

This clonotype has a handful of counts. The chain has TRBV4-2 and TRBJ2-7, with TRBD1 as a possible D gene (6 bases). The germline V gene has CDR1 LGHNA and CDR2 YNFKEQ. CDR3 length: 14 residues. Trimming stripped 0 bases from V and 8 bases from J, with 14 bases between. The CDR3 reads CASSQDYREGKQYF. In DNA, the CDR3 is TGTGCCAGCAGCCAAGATTACAGGGAAGGCAAGCAGTACTTC.

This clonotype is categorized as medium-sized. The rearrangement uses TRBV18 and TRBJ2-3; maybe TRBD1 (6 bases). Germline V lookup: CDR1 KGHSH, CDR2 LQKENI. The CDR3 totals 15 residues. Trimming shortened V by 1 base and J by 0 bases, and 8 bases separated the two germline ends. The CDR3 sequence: CASSPRQGSTDTQYF. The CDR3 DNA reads TGTGCCAGCTCACCACGCCAGGGGAGCACAGATACGCAGTATTTT.

CDR3 DNA sequence: TGTGCCAGCAGCTTAGGGCAGGCGGACTATGGCTACACCTTC. Translation gives CASSLGQADYGYTF. The chain joins TRBV7-2 to TRBJ1-2; D gene ambiguous. Germline V gene sequence: CDR1 SGHTA, CDR2 FQGNSA. This CDR3 region has 14 residues. Trimming removed 1 base from V and 3 bases from J, with 9 bases in between.

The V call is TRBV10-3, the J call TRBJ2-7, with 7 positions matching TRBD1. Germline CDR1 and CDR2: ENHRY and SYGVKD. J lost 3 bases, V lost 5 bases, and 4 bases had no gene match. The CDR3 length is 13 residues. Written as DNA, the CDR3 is TGTGCCATCAGTCACGACAGGGACTACGAGCAGTACTTC. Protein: CAISHDRDYEQYF.

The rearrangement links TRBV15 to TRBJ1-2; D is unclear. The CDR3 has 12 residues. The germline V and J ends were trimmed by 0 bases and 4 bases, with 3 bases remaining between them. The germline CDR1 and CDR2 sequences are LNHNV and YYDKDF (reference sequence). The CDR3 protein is CATSRDSYGYTF. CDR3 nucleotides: TGTGCCACCAGCAGAGATAGCTATGGCTACACCTTC.

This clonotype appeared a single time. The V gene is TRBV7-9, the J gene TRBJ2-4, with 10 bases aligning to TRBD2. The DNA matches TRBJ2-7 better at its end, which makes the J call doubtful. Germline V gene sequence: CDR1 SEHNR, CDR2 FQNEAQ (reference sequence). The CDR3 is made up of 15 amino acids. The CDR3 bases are TGTGCCAGCAATGGGGCTAGCGGGAGCATCTACGAGCAGTACTTC. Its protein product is CASNGASGSIYEQYF.

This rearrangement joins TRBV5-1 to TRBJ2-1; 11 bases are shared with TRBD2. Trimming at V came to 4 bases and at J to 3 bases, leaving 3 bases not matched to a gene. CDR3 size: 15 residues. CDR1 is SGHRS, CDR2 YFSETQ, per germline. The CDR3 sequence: CASSGGLAVYNEQFF. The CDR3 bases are TGCGCCAGCAGCGGGGGACTAGCGGTCTACAATGAGCAGTTCTTC.

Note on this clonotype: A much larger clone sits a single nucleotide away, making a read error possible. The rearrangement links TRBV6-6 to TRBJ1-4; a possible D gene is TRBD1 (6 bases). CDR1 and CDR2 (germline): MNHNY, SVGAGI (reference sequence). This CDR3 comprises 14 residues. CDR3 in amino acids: CATTNREVNEKRFF. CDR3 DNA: TGTGCCACCACGAACAGGGAGGTTAATGAAAAACGGTTTTTT.

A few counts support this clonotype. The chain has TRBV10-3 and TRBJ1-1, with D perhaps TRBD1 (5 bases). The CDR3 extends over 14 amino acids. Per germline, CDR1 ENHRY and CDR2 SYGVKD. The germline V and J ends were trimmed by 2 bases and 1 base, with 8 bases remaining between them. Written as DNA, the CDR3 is TGTGCCATCAGTGAGGGGGCTTCGAACACTGAAGCTTTCTTT. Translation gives CAISEGASNTEAFF.

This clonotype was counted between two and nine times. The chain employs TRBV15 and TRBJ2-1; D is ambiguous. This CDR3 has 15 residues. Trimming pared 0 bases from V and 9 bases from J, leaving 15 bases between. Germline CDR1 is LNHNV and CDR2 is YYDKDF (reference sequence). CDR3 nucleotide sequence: TGTGCCACCAGCAGAGATGGCCGGAGCGAGCGTGAGCAGTTCTTC. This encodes CATSRDGRSEREQFF.

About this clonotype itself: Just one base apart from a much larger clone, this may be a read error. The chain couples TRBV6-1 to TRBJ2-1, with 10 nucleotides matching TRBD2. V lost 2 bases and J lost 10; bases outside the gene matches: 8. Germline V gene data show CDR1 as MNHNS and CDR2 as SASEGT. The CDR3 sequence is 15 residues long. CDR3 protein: CASSETGTSAYEQFF. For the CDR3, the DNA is TGTGCCAGCAGTGAAACCGGGACTAGCGCATACGAGCAGTTCTTC.

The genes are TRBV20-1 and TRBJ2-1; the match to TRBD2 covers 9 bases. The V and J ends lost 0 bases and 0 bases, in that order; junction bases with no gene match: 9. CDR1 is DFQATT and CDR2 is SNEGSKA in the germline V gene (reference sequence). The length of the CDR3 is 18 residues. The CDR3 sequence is CSARDSVAGGYSYNEQFF. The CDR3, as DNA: TGCAGTGCTAGAGATTCAGTGGCGGGAGGGTACTCCTACAATGAGCAGTTCTTC.

CDR3 coding DNA: TGTGCCAGCAGACTCTTAGCGGGGACTACCCCCAATGAGCAGTTCTTC. It codes for CASRLLAGTTPNEQFF. V is TRBV6-5 and J is TRBJ2-1; the match to TRBD2 covers 8 bases. This CDR3 comprises 16 residues. Trimming cost V 6 bases and J 6 bases; bases outside gene matches: 13. Per the germline V gene, CDR1 is MNHEY and CDR2 is SVGAGI.

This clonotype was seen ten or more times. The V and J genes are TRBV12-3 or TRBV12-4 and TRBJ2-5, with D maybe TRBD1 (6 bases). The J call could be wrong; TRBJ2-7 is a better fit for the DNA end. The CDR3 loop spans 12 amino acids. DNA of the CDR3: TGTGCCAGCAGCGACAGGATCTACGAGCAGTACTTC. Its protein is CASSDRIYEQYF.

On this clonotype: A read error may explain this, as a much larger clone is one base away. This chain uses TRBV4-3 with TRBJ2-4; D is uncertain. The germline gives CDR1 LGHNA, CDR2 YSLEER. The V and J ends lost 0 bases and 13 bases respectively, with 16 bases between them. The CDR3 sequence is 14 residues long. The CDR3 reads CASSQDLSSYKQYF. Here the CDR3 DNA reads TGCGCCAGCAGCCAAGATTTGAGCTCCTACAAGCAGTACTTC.

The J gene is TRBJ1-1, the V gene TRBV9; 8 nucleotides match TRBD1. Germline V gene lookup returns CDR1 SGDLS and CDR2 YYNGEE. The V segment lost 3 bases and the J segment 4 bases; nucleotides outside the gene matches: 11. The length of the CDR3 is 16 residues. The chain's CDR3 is CASSAVGGDRSTEAFF. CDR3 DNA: TGTGCCAGCAGCGCGGTGGGGGGGGACAGGAGCACTGAAGCTTTCTTT.

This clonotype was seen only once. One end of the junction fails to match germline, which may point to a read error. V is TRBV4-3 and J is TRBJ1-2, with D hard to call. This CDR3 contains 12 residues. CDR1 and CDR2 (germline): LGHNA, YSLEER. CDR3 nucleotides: TGCGCCAGCAGCCAAGGGCGGGATGGCCACACCTTC. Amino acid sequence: CASSQGRDGHTF.

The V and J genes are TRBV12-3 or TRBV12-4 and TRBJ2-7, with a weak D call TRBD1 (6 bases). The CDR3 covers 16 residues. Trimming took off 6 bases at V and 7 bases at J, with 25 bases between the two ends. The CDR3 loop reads CASSQPPVTGIQEQYF. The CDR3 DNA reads TGTGCCAGCAGCCAACCCCCCGTGACAGGTATTCAGGAGCAGTACTTC.